These 5 T cell receptor beta chains originate from one sample sequenced in a study of response to subunit inactivated influenza vaccine. TCRdb reprocessed the RT-PCR reads with MiXCR, giving one entry per CDR3 protein. The sample contains 500,000 to 550,000 distinct CDR3 sequences, roughly a quarter of which appear only once. The same specimen was also included in a second study, on T cells expressing NK-cell markers. This second study notes: What made the TCR beta cDNA was 5'RACE template switching with UMIs.

Specimen: CD4+ T cells sorted from PBMCs, collected 11 to 12 days after vaccination. Every receptor here comes from a man aged 45-60 years who received an inactivated influenza vaccine.

The chain is built from TRBV5-1 and TRBJ2-2, with D unclear. Germline lookup yields CDR1 SGHRS and CDR2 YFSETQ. The CDR3 loop spans 9 amino acids. V gave up 6 bases and J gave up 6 bases, with 0 bases separating them. CDR3 in amino acids: CASTGELFF. The CDR3 DNA sequence: TGCGCCAGCACCGGGGAGCTGTTTTTT.

This clonotype was picked up a small number of times. V is TRBV11-2 and J is TRBJ2-5; the D is unclear. The CDR3 runs 16 residues. Trimming left V 1 base short and J 4 bases short, with 16 bases between. CDR1 and CDR2 from the germline V gene are SGHAT and FQNNGV. DNA of the CDR3: TGTGCCAGCAGCTTAGGATACCGGGCCCTAAGAGAGACCCAGTACTTC. It encodes CASSLGYRALRETQYF.

This clonotype was seen only once. The rearrangement joins TRBV15 to TRBJ1-1, with D hard to call. Trimming stripped 0 bases from V and 3 bases from J, with 8 bases between. This CDR3 contains 14 residues. Germline CDR1 is LNHNV and CDR2 is YYDKDF (reference sequence). CDR3 sequence reads: CATSRDGRDTEAFF. For the CDR3, the DNA is TGTGCCACCAGCAGAGATGGCCGCGACACTGAAGCTTTCTTT. Variable domain in full (rest from reference TRBV15 and TRBJ1-1): DAMVIQNPRYQVTQFGKPVTLSCSQTLNHNVMYWYQQKSSQAPKLLFHYYDKDFNNEADTPDNFQSRRPNTSFCFLDIRSPGLGDTAMYLCATSRDGRDTEAFFGQGTRLTVV.

This clonotype has at least ten counts. The chain has TRBV28 and TRBJ2-1, with 7 bases fitting TRBD1. V was pared by 6 bases and J by 9 bases, with 5 bases of the junction left unmatched. The CDR3 consists of 12 residues. Per the germline V gene, CDR1 is MDHEN and CDR2 is SYDVKM. This CDR3 is CASRRGLIEQFF. DNA of the CDR3: TGTGCCAGCAGGAGGGGGCTTATTGAGCAGTTCTTC.

This clonotype has more than one count but fewer than ten. The chain employs TRBV18 and TRBJ2-4, with TRBD1 matching over 9 bases. CDR3 length: 15 amino acids. V lost 5 bases and J lost 0; bases outside the gene matches: 2. Looked up from germline, CDR1 is KGHSH and CDR2 is LQKENI. This CDR3 is CASSRQGGAKNIQYF. CDR3 DNA sequence: TGTGCCAGCTCAAGACAGGGGGGAGCCAAAAACATTCAGTACTTC.